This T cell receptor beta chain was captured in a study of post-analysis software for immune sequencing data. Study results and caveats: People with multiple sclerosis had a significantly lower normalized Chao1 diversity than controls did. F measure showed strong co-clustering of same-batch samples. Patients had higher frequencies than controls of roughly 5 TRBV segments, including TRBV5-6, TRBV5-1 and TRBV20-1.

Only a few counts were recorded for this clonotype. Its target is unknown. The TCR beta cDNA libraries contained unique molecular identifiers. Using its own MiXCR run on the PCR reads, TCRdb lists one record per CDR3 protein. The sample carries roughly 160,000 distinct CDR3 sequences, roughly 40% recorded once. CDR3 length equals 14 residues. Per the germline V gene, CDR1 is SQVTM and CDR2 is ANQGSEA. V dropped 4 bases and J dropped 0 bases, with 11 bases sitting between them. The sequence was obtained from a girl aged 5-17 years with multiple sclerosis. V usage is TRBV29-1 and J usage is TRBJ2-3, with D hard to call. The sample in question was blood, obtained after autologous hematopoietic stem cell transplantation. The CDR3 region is CSVATVSSTDTQYF. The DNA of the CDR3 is TGCAGCGTTGCCACAGTCTCTAGCACAGATACGCAGTATTTT.